The clone carrying this TCR beta chain has a single count. This sample was included in a study of CD8 T cells in Susac syndrome. The CDR3 totals 17 residues. The V gene lost 2 bases and the J gene lost 0 bases, with 17 bases spanning the gap. The germline V gene has CDR1 MNHEY and CDR2 SVGAGI. Reverse transcription of about 0.5 to 1 ug RNA used random hexamers. TCRdb fed the immunoSEQ multiplex PCR reads into MiXCR, producing one record per CDR3 protein. This repertoire shows more than 110,000 distinct CDR3 sequences, approximately 95% found once; its top ten account for roughly 0.15%. This sequence was found in a human donor with Susac syndrome. This chain uses TRBV6-5 with TRBJ2-7; weak D call: TRBD1 (5 bases). The sample consisted of CD4+ T cells from PBMCs. The chain's CDR3 is CASSYGDVHDSSYEQYF. The CDR3 coding sequence is TGTGCCAGCAGTTACGGTGACGTACACGACAGCTCCTACGAGCAGTACTTC.